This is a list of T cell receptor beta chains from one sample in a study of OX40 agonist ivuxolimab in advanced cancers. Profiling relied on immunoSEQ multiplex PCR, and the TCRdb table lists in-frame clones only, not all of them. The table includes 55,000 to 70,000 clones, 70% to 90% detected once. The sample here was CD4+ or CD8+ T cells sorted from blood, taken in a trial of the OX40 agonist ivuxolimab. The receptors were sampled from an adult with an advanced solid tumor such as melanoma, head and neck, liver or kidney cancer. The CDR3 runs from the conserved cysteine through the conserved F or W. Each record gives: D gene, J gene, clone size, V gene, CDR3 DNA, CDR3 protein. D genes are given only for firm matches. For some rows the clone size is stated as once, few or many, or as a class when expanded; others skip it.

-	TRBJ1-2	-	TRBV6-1	TGTGCCAGCAGTGACCTACTGGGGACTGGTGGCTACACCTTC	CASSDLLGTGGYTF
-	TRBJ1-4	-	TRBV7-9	TGTGCCAGCAGCTATCAGAGTACAACTAATGAAAAACTGTTTTTT	CASSYQSTTNEKLFF
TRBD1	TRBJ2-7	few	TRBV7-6	TGTGCCAGCAGCTTAGCTGGGACAGGGGGGTTCGAGCAGTACTTC	CASSLAGTGGFEQYF
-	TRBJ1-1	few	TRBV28	TGTGCCAGCAGTTCTCAGGGGACATGGGATGGCACTGAAGCTTTCTTT	CASSSQGTWDGTEAFF
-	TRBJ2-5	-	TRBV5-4	TGTGCCAGCAGCGCCCCAGGCCCGACAGGAGAGACCCAGTACTTC	CASSAPGPTGETQYF
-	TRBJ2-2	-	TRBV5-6	TGTGCCAGCAGCCCAGCTAGCAGACCCACCGGGGAGCTGTTTTTT	CASSPASRPTGELFF
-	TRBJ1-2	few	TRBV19	TGTGCCAGTAGTATAGATGGGGGTAACTATGGCTACACCTTC	CASSIDGGNYGYTF
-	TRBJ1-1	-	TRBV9	TGTGCCAGCAGCGAAGACAGGCCGAACACTGAAGCTTTCTTT	CASSEDRPNTEAFF
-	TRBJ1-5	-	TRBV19	TGTGCCAGTAATACACCCGAGGTCGGTAATCAGCCCCAGCATTTT	CASNTPEVGNQPQHF
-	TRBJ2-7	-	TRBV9	TGTGCCAGCAGCGTAGGGGGGACTCTCACCTACGAGCAGTACTTC	CASSVGGTLTYEQYF
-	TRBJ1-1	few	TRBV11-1	TGTGCCAGCAGCTTAGAAGGGGGAGCTTTCTTT	CASSLEGGAFF
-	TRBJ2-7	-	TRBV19	TGTGCCAGTAGTCGGAATACCTACGAGCAGTACTTC	CASSRNTYEQYF
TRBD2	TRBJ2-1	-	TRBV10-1	TGCGCCAGCAGTGGGGCCAAACGAAGGACTAGCGGGAGTCTCAATGAGCAGTTCTTC	CASSGAKRRTSGSLNEQFF
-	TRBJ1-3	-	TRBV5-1	TGCGCCAGCAGCCCTCCAGTCCCAGAGGGAAACACCATATATTTT	CASSPPVPEGNTIYF
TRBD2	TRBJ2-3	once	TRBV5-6	TGTGCCAGCAGCAATGGACTAGCGGGAGGGATCACAGATACGCAGTATTTT	CASSNGLAGGITDTQYF
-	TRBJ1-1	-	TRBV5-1	TGCGCCAGCAGCCTGAGAGAAATGAACACTGAAGCTTTCTTT	CASSLREMNTEAFF
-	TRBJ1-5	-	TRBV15	TGTGCCACCAGCAGAGATTTGATAGGTGGCAGGGGCGGGCAGCCCCAGCATTTT	CATSRDLIGGRGGQPQHF
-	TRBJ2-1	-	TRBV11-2	TGTGCCAGCAGCTGGATGGGTGAGGCATGGCAGTTCTTC	CASSWMGEAWQFF
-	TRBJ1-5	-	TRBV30	TGTGCCTGGAGTCTCTACCGGGGCCCTTATAGCAATCAGCCCCAGCATTTT	CAWSLYRGPYSNQPQHF
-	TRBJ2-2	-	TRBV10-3	TGTGCCATCAGTGAGTCGGTTCCAGACACCGGGGAGCTGTTTTTT	CAISESVPDTGELFF
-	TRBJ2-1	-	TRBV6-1	TGTGCCAGCAGTGTTAGTCAGGGAGGTGAGCAGTTCTTC	CASSVSQGGEQFF
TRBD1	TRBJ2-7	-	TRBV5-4	TGTGCCAGCAGCGCCGGGACAGGGCCTTACGAGCAGTACTTC	CASSAGTGPYEQYF
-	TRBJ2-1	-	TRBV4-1	TGCGCCAGCAGCCAAGGAATAGCTGATTCCTACAATGAGCAGTTCTTC	CASSQGIADSYNEQFF